The sequence of this TCR beta chain was determined in a study of blood T cell repertoires in COVID-19. Turning to the study itself: Donors in the United States, Italy and Spain gave samples during acute or convalescent COVID-19. PBMCs, B-cell-depleted T cells, or T cells were the source of the cDNA or gDNA that made up the material.

Per the study methods: Reference gene primer amplification gave estimated nucleated cell counts. Sequencing used immunoSEQ multiplex PCR; TCRdb keeps in-frame clones, though not all of them. V and J calls plus clone size are reproduced from that table; the DNA served to infer D and trimming. Among 110,000 or so clones listed, roughly 85% were seen once. The count of this clone is one. This CDR3 has 12 residues. V lost 8 bases and J 7 bases, leaving 12 bases between the germline ends. Germline CDR1 is MNHNY and CDR2 is SVGAGI (reference sequence). The V call is TRBV6-6, the J call TRBJ2-1; weak D call: TRBD1 (6 bases). Sequencing was performed on peripheral blood. The source of this sequence is a human donor in a cohort sampled during active COVID-19. The CDR3 protein is CASGQSKNEQFF. The CDR3, as DNA: TGTGCCAGCGGACAGTCAAAAAATGAGCAGTTCTTC.